Shown below are 7 T cell receptor beta chains from a single sample sequenced in a study of immune evolution from preneoplasia to lung adenocarcinoma. The method was immunoSEQ multiplex PCR; TCRdb's version includes in-frame clones alone and lacks a portion of them. Among 20,000 or so clones listed, over 70% were seen once. The specimen sequenced was FFPE invasive lung adenocarcinoma tissue. The receptors derive from a person between 60 and 69 years old with lung adenocarcinoma.

A word on this clone: This is likely an artifact of a read error, given a far larger clone one base away. The chain recombines TRBV4-2 with TRBJ2-1; D gene unclear. With 1 base removed from V and 10 bases from J, the gap between germline ends came to 8 bases. Germline V gene sequence: CDR1 LGHNA, CDR2 YNFKEQ. The CDR3 consists of 12 residues. The DNA for the CDR3 is TGTGCCAGCAGCCAAGGAGCCAGGGAGCAGTTCTTC. Protein sequence: CASSQGAREQFF.

This chain joins TRBV6-5 and TRBJ1-2, with 8 bases matching TRBD1. The germline V gene has CDR1 MNHEY and CDR2 SVGAGI. The CDR3 sequence is 13 residues long. V gave up 5 bases and J gave up 4 bases; unmatched junction bases: 3. The CDR3: CASSLTGAYGYTF. For the CDR3, the DNA is TGTGCCAGCAGTCTGACAGGGGCCTATGGCTACACCTTC.

The chain has TRBV2 and TRBJ2-5, with D uncertain. Germline values: CDR1 SNHLY, CDR2 FYNNEI. This CDR3 has 13 residues. V lost 5 bases, J lost 5 bases, and 12 bases lay in between. In DNA form, the CDR3 reads TGTGCCAGCAGTTTCTCCCCGGAGGAGACCCAGTACTTC. It yields the protein CASSFSPEETQYF. Together with reference TRBV2 and TRBJ2-5, the CDR3 gives the full variable domain: EPEVTQTPSHQVTQMGQEVILRCVPISNHLYFYWYRQILGQKVEFLVSFYNNEISEKSEIFDDQFSVERPDGSNFTLKIRSTKLEDSAMYFCASSFSPEETQYFGPGTRLLVL.

This chain links TRBV7-2 with TRBJ2-3; no definite D call. Germline CDR1 reads SGHTA; CDR2 reads FQGNSA. Trimming stripped 4 bases from V and 0 bases from J, with 2 bases between. The CDR3 has 12 residues. This CDR3 is CASSYSTDTQYF. DNA for the CDR3: TGTGCCAGCAGCTATAGCACAGATACGCAGTATTTT.

The chain recombines TRBV5-4 with TRBJ2-2, with unresolved D. With 3 bases removed from V and 4 bases from J, the gap between germline ends came to 16 bases. The CDR3 has 16 amino acids. CDR1 is SGHNT, CDR2 YYREEE, per germline (reference sequence). CDR3 nucleotide sequence: TGTGCCAGCAGCTCCTCCGCGGTGGGCAGCACCGGGGAGCTGTTTTTT. It is translated as CASSSSAVGSTGELFF.

The J gene is TRBJ1-6, the V gene TRBV4-1; tentatively, D is TRBD1 (5 bases). V was cut by 1 base and J by 6 bases, with 10 bases left in between. Per the germline V gene, CDR1 is MGHRA and CDR2 is YSYEKL. The CDR3 sequence is 15 residues long. The DNA for the CDR3 is TGCGCCAGCAGCCAAGCGAGGGGTGGTAATTCACCCCTCCACTTT. Translating gives CASSQARGGNSPLHF.

With respect to this clone: One end of the junction fails to match germline, which may point to a read error. The identical CDR3 is also encoded by other nucleotide sequences in the sample. The CDR3 sequence: CAWMVASNYGYTF. CDR3 nucleotide sequence: TGTGCCTGGATGGTGGCCTCTAACTATGGTTACACCTTC. The chain links TRBV30 to TRBJ1-2; D call uncertain. Per the germline V gene, CDR1 is GTSNPN and CDR2 is SVGIG (reference sequence). The length of the CDR3 is 13 residues.